This TCR beta chain was captured by sequencing in a study of T cell clones after liver transplantation. Study at large: TCRbeta sequencing after a pre-transplant mixed lymphocyte reaction identified graft-donor-reactive clones, later tracked in post-transplant blood.

Assay: immunoSEQ multiplex PCR; the TCRdb copy retains only in-frame clones and omits some. The data hold 60,000 or so clones, with over 55% observed a single time. V was pared by 5 bases and J by 3 bases, with 9 bases of the junction left unmatched. The length of the CDR3 is 16 residues. From germline, CDR1 is LNHDA and CDR2 SQIVND (reference sequence). The TCR originated in a human donor who received a liver transplant. The sequencing here drew on CD4+ T cells from blood, taken before liver transplant. This sequence joins TRBV19 and TRBJ1-5; 8 nucleotides line up with TRBD1. CDR3 loop: CASSVSTGVANQPQHF. CDR3 nucleotides: TGTGCCAGTAGTGTCTCGACAGGGGTGGCCAATCAGCCCCAGCATTTT.